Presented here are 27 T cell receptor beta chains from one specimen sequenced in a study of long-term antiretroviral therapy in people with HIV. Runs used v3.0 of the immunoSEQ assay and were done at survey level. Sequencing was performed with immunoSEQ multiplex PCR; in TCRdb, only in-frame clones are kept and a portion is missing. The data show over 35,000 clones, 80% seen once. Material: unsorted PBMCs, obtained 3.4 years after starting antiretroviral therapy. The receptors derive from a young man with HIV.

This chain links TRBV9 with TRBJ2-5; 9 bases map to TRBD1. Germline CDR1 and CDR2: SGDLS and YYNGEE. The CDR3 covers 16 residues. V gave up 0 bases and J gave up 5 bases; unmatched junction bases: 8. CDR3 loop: CASSVDRDRAGETQYF. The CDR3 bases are TGTGCCAGCAGCGTAGACCGGGACAGGGCTGGGGAGACCCAGTACTTC. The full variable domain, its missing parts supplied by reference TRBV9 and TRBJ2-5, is DSGVTQTPKHLITATGQRVTLRCSPRSGDLSVYWYQQSLDQGLQFLIQYYNGEERAKGNILERFSAQQFPDLHSELNLSSLELGDSALYFCASSVDRDRAGETQYFGPGTRLLVL.

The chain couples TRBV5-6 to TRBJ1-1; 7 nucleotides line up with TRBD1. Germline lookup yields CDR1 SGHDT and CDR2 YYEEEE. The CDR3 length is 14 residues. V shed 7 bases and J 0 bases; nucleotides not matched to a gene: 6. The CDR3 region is CASLTGDMNTEAFF. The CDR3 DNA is TGTGCCAGCTTAACAGGGGATATGAACACTGAAGCTTTCTTT.

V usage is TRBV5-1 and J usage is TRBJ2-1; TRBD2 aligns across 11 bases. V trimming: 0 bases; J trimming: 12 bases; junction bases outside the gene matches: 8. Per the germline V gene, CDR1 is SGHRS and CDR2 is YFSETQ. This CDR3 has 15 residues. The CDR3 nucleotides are TGCGCCAGCAGCTTGGTAACTAGCGGGAGTTCGAGGCAGTTCTTC. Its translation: CASSLVTSGSSRQFF.

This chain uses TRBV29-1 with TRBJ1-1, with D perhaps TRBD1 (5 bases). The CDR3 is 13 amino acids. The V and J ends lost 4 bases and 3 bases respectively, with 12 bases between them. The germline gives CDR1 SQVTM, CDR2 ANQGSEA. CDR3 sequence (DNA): TGCAGCGTTGTAGGAGGGGTGGACACTGAAGCTTTCTTT. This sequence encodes CSVVGGVDTEAFF.

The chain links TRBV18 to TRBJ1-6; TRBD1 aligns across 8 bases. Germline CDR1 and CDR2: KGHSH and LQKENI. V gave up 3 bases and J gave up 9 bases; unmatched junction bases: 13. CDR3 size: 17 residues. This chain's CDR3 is CASSPTGGGARSSPLHF. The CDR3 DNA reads TGTGCCAGCTCACCCACAGGGGGAGGGGCAAGAAGTTCACCCCTCCACTTT.

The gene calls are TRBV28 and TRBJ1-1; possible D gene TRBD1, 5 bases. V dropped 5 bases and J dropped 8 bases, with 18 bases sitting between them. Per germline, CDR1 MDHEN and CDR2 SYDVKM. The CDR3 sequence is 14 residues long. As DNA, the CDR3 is TGTGCCAGCAGTGGAGCCTCAGGGCGACTCGAAGCTTTCTTT. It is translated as CASSGASGRLEAFF. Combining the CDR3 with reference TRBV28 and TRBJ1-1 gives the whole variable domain DVKVTQSSRYLVKRTGEKVFLECVQDMDHENMFWYRQDPGLGLRLIYFSYDVKMKEKGDIPEGYSVSREKKERFSLILESASTNQTSMYLCASSGASGRLEAFFGQGTRLTVV.

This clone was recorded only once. The CDR3 region is CASSLGGAEAGELFF. The CDR3, as DNA: TGTGCCAGCAGTTTAGGTGGGGCCGAAGCCGGGGAGCTGTTTTTT. The V and J genes are TRBV27 and TRBJ2-2; TRBD1 is a possible D gene (5 bases). The CDR3 extends over 15 amino acids. Trimming shortened V by 2 bases and J by 6 bases, and 13 bases separated the two germline ends. Germline V gene sequence: CDR1 MNHEY, CDR2 SMNVEV (reference sequence).

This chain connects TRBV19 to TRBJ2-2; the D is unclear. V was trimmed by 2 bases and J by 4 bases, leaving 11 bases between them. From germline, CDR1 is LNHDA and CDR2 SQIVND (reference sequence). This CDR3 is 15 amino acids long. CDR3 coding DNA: TGTGCCAGTAGTATAATCCGGCAAGGCACCGGGGAGCTGTTTTTT. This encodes CASSIIRQGTGELFF.

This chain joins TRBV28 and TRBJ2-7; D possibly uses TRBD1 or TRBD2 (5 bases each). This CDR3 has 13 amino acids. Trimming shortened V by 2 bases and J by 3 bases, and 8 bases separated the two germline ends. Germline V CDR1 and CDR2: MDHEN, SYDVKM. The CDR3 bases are TGTGCCAGCAGTTTAGGGGCGGGCTACGAGCAGTACTTC. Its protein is CASSLGAGYEQYF.

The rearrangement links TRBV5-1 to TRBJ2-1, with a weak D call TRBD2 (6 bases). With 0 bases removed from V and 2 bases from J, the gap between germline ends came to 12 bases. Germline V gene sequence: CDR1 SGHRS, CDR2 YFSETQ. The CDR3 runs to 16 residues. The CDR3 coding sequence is TGCGCCAGCAGCTTGGGCGGTAGCGGCCCCTACAATGAGCAGTTCTTC. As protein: CASSLGGSGPYNEQFF.

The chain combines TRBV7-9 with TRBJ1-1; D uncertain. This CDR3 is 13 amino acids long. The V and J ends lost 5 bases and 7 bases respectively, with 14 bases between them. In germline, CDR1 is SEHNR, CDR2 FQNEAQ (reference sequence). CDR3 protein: CASSLDPRGEAFF. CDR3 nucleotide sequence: TGTGCCAGCAGCCTGGACCCCCGAGGTGAAGCTTTCTTT.

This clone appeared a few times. CDR3 sequence: CASSKGNNQPQHF. In DNA form, the CDR3 reads TGTGCCAGTAGTAAAGGGAACAATCAGCCCCAGCATTTT. This rearrangement joins TRBV19 to TRBJ1-5, with D hard to call. CDR3 length equals 13 residues. V lost 4 bases and J lost 3, with 7 bases in between. Germline CDR1 reads LNHDA; CDR2 reads SQIVND (reference sequence).

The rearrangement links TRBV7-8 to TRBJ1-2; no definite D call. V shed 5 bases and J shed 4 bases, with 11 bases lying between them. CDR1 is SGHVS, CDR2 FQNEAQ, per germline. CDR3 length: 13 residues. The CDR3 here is CASSPDKAYGYTF. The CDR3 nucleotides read TGTGCCAGCAGCCCCGACAAGGCCTATGGCTACACCTTC.

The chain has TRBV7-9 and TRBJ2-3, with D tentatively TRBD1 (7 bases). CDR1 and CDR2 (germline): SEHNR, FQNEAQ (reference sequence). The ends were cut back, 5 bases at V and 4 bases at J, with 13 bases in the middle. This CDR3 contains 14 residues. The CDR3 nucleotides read TGTGCCAGCAGCCCGGGCGGGACAGCAGATACGCAGTATTTT. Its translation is CASSPGGTADTQYF.

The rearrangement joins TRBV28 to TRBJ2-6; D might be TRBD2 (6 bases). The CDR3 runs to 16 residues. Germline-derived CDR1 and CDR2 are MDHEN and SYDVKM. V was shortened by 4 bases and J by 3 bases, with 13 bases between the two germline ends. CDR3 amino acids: CASSSPGRGGANVLTF. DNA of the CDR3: TGTGCCAGCAGTTCCCCCGGGAGAGGTGGGGCCAACGTCCTGACTTTC.

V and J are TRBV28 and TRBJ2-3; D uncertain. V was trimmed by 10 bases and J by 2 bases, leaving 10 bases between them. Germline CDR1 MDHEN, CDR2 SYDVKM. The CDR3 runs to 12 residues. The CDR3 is CATKESTDTQYF. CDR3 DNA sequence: TGTGCCACTAAGGAGTCCACAGATACGCAGTATTTT. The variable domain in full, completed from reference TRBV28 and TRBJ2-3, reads DVKVTQSSRYLVKRTGEKVFLECVQDMDHENMFWYRQDPGLGLRLIYFSYDVKMKEKGDIPEGYSVSREKKERFSLILESASTNQTSMYLCATKESTDTQYFGPGTRLTVL.

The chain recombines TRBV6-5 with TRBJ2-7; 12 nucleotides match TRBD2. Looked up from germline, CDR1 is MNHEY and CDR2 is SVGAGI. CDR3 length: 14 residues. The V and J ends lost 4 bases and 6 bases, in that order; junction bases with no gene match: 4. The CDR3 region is CASSSTSGSPEQYF. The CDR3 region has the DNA TGTGCCAGCAGTTCGACTAGCGGGAGTCCCGAGCAGTACTTC.

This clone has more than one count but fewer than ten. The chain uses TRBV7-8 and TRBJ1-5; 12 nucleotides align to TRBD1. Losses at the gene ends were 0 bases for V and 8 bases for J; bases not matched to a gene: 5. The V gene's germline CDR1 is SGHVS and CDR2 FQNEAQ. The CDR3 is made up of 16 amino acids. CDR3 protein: CASSLAGTGGYEPQHF. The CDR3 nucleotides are TGTGCCAGCAGCTTAGCGGGGACAGGGGGCTATGAGCCCCAGCATTTT.

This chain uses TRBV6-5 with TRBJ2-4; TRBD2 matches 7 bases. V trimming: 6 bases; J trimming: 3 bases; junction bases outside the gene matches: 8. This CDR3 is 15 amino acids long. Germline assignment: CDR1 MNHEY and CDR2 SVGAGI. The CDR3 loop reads CASRTAGSGKNIQYF. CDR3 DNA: TGTGCCAGCAGAACAGCGGGAAGCGGCAAAAACATTCAGTACTTC.

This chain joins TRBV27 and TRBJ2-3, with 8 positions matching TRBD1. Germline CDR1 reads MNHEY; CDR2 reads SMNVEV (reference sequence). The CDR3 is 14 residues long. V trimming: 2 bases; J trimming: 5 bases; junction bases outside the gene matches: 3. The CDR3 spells CASSLGRGQDTQYF. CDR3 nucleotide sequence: TGTGCCAGCAGTTTAGGCAGGGGGCAAGATACGCAGTATTTT.

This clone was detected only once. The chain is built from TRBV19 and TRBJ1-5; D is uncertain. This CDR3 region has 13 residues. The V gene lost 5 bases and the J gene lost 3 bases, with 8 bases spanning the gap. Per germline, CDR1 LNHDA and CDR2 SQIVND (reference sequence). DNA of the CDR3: TGTGCCAGTAGTTGGAGGGCCAATCAGCCCCAGCATTTT. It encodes CASSWRANQPQHF.

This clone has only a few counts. The CDR3 region is CASKVSSNQPQHF. CDR3 nucleotides: TGTGCCAGTAAGGTCAGCTCTAATCAGCCCCAGCATTTT. This chain connects TRBV19 to TRBJ1-5; D gene uncertain. CDR1 is LNHDA, CDR2 SQIVND, per germline (reference sequence). This CDR3 contains 13 residues. Between the trimmed V and J ends, which lost 7 bases and 4 bases, there was a span of 11 bases.

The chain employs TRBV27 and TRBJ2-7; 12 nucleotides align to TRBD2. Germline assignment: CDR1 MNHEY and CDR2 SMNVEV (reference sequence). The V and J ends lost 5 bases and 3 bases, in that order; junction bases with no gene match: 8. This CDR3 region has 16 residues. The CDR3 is CASSPRGLAGGYEQYF. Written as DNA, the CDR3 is TGTGCCAGCAGTCCCCGGGGACTAGCGGGCGGCTACGAGCAGTACTTC.

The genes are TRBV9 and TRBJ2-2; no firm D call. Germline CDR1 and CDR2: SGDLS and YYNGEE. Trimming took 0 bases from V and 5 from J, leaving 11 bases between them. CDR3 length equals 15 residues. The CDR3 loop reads CASSVGSSSTGELFF. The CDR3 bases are TGTGCCAGCAGCGTAGGTAGTAGCTCGACCGGGGAGCTGTTTTTT.

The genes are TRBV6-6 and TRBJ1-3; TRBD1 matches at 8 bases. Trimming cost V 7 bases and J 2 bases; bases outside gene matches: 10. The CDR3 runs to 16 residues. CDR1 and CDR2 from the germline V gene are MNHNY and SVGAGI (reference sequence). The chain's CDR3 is CASIRTGFGTGNTIYF. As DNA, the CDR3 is TGTGCCAGCATTCGGACAGGGTTCGGAACTGGAAACACCATATATTTT.

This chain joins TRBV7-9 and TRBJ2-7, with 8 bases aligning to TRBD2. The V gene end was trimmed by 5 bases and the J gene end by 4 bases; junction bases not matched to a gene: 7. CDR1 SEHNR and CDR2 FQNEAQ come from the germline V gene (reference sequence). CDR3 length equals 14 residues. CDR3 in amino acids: CASSRSGSQYEQYF. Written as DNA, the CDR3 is TGTGCCAGCAGCCGGAGCGGGAGTCAGTACGAGCAGTACTTC.

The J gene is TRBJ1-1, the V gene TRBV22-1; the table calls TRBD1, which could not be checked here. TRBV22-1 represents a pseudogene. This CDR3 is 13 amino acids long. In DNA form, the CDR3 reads TGTCCTGGGAGCGCGGGGCAGAACACTGAAGCTTTCTTT. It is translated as CPGSAGQNTEAFF.